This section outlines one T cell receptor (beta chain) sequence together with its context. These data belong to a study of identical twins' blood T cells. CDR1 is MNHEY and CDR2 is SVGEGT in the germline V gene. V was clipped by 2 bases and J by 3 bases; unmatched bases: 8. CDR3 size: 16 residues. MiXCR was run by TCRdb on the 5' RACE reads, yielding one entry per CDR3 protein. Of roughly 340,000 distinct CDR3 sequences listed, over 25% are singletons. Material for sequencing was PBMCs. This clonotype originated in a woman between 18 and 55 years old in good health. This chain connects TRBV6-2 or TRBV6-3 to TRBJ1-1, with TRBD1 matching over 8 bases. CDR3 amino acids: CASSYRPQGADTEAFF. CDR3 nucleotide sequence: TGTGCCAGCAGTTACAGACCCCAGGGGGCGGACACTGAAGCTTTCTTT.